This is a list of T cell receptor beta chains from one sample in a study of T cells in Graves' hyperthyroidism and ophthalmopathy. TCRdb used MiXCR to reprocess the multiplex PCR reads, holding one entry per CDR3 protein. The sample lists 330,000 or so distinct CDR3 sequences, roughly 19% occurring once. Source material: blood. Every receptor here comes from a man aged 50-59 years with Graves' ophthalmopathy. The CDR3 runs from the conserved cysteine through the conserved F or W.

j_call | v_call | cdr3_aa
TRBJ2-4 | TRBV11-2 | CASSLAPSDRSIQYF
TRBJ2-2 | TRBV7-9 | CASRLGNTGELFF
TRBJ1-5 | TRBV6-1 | CASNFGGPSSNQPQHF
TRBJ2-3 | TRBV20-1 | CSARVSTTPTDTQYF
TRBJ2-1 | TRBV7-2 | CASSLNGAYNEQFF
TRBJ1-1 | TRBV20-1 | CSARTGKNTEAFF
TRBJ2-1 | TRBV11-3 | CASSLGQGWSNEQFF
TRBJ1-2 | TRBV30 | CAWSGQGGYGYTF
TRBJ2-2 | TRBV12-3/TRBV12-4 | CASSLRPGQNTGELFF
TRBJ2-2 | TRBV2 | CASMAANTGELFF
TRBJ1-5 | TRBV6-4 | CARGQAGNQPQHF
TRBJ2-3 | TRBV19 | CASSLQTGAGTDTQYF
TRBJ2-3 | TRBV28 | CASSRTGTSTDTQYF
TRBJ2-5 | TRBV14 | CASSGQGWGTQYF
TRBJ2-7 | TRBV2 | CASRPGLAGGHEQYF
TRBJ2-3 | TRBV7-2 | CASSLDRADTQYF
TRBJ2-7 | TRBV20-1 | CSAESGTSGIEQYF
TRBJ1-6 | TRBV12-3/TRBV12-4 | CASSLGLSRTGNNSPLHF
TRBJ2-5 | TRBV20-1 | CSAQNTVTPQETQYF
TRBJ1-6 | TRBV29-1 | CSFFGSGTGDSPLHF
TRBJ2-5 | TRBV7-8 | CASSLDRGAQETQYF
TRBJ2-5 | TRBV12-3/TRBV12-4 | CASRPNGLETQYF
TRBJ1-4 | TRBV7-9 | CASGQGSTNEKLFF
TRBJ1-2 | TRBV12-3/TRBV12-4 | CASRKDRGHYGYTF
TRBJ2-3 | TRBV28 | CASRLTETTDTQYF
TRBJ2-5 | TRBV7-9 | CASSLREPAGGRGSQETQYF
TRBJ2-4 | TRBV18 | CASSPPQVLAKNIQYF
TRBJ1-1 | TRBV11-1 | CASSDKAGFEAFF
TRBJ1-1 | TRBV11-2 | CASSLDVNTEAFF
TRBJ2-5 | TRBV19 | CASSTNRGVQETQYF
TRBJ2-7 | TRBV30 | CAGRQDLSLEQYF
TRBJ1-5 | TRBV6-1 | CASSVTGGTSNQPQHF
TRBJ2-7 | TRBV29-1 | CSVGLAGGPGQYF
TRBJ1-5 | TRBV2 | CASSGWGTGLAGPSPQHF
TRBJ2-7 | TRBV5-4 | CASSPDRHEQYF
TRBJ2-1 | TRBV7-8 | CASSVGTSLEQFF
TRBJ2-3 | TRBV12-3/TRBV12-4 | CASSPPGRKSKQYF
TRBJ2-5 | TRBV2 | CASMRTSGIGETQYF
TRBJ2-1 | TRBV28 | CASSLGGTIIINEQFF
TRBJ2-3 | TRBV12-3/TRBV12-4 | CASNRPGLVDTQYF
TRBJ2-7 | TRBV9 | CASSVGVREGSEQYF
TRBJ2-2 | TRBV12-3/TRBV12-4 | CASSPAGKNTGELFF
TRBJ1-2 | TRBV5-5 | CASSGADREYNYGYTF
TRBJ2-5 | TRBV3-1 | CASSPTKETQYF
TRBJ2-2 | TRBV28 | CASSLNRVQRERTGELFF
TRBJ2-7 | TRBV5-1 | CASSLNRVSYEQYF